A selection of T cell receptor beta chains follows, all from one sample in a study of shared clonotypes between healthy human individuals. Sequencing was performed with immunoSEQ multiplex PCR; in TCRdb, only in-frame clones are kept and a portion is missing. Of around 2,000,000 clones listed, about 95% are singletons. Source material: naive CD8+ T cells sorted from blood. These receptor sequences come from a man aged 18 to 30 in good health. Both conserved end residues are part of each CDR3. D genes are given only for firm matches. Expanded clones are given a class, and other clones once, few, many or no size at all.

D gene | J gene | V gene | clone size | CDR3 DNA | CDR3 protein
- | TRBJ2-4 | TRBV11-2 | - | TGTGCCAGCAGCTTAGAGGGGGCAACCAAAAACATTCAGTACTTC | CASSLEGATKNIQYF
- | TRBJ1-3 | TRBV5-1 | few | TGCGCCAGCAGCTTGGACAGAGACTCTGGAAACACCATATATTTT | CASSLDRDSGNTIYF
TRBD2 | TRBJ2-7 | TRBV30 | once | TGTGCCTGGAGTCCCTGGACTAGCGGGAGCTACGAGCAGTACTTC | CAWSPWTSGSYEQYF
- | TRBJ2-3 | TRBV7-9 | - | TGTGCCAGCAGCTTAGTTGGGTACGGCGGGGGCCCTAGCACAGATACGCAGTATTTT | CASSLVGYGGGPSTDTQYF
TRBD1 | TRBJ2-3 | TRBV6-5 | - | TGTGCCAGCAGCACCGACAGGGTGATCCGGGATACGCAGTATTTT | CASSTDRVIRDTQYF
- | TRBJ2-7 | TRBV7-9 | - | TGTGCCAGCAGCTTAGGGGGGGCTTACGGCGAGCAGTACTTC | CASSLGGAYGEQYF
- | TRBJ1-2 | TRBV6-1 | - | TGTGCCAGCAGTGAAGGGGCGGGCTATGGCTACACCTTC | CASSEGAGYGYTF
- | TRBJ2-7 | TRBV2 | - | TGTGCCAGCAGTGAAGCGCTTCTGTTTCCCTACAGGGGGGGGCCGGGGCAGTACTTC | CASSEALLFPYRGGPGQYF
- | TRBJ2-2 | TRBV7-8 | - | TGTGCCAGCAGCCTACCCCGGGGTGCTCTGAACACCGGGGAGCTGTTTTTT | CASSLPRGALNTGELFF
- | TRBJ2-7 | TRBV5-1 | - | TGCGCCAGCAGCGTCCGACAGTCCTACGAGCAGTACTTC | CASSVRQSYEQYF